The 8 T cell receptor beta chains below come from one sample, sequenced in a study of blood T cell repertoires in COVID-19. Assay used: immunoSEQ multiplex PCR; TCRdb lists only in-frame clones, some missing. Here the sample spans approximately 440,000 clones, approximately 90% being singletons. The specimen was peripheral blood. The origin of the receptors is a woman between 50 and 59 years old with COVID-19, enrolled during active disease.

CDR3 protein: CASSEGTGRSQYF. CDR3 nucleotide sequence: TGCGCCAGCAGCGAAGGGACAGGGCGAAGTCAGTACTTC. V is TRBV4-1 and J is TRBJ2-7; 9 bases fit TRBD1. Trimming at V came to 5 bases and at J to 10 bases, leaving 9 bases not matched to a gene. Germline CDR1 reads MGHRA; CDR2 reads YSYEKL. This CDR3 region has 13 residues.

V usage is TRBV29-1 and J usage is TRBJ2-4; 7 nucleotides match TRBD2. Germline assignment: CDR1 SQVTM and CDR2 ANQGSEA. This CDR3 comprises 15 residues. V was clipped by 4 bases and J by 0 bases; unmatched bases: 6. The CDR3 nucleotides are TGCAGCGTTGGAGACAGCGGGGCAGCCAAAAACATTCAGTACTTC. This codes for CSVGDSGAAKNIQYF.

This chain joins TRBV4-1 and TRBJ2-3, with 10 bases identical to TRBD2. This CDR3 contains 18 residues. Germline V gene data show CDR1 as MGHRA and CDR2 as YSYEKL. Trimming cost V 0 bases and J 2 bases; bases outside gene matches: 8. As DNA, the CDR3 is TGCGCCAGCAGCCAAGACGGGGCTAGCGGGGGCTACACAGATACGCAGTATTTT. Its translation: CASSQDGASGGYTDTQYF.

The gene calls are TRBV4-1 and TRBJ2-1, with TRBD2 identical over 7 bases. Germline V lookup: CDR1 MGHRA, CDR2 YSYEKL. CDR3 length: 15 residues. The ends lost 4 bases at V and 0 bases at J; junction bases unmatched: 3. CDR3 in amino acids: CASSPGGNSYNEQFF. Here the CDR3 DNA reads TGCGCCAGCAGCCCGGGGGGTAACTCCTACAATGAGCAGTTCTTC.

V usage is TRBV28 and J usage is TRBJ1-2, with 7 nucleotides matching TRBD1. The CDR3 consists of 16 residues. From germline, CDR1 is MDHEN and CDR2 SYDVKM. After removal of 2 bases from V and 4 bases from J, the junction contained 10 bases not matched to a gene. The DNA of the CDR3 is TGTGCCAGCAGTTTAATGGACCACAGGGGCCTCTATGGCTACACCTTC. Translating gives CASSLMDHRGLYGYTF.

The chain carries TRBV7-9 and TRBJ1-1, with 8 positions matching TRBD1. The V and J ends lost 1 base and 4 bases, in that order; junction bases with no gene match: 11. In germline, CDR1 is SEHNR, CDR2 FQNEAQ (reference sequence). CDR3 length equals 17 residues. This CDR3 is CASSLGDGQGASTEAFF. The CDR3 nucleotides read TGTGCCAGCAGCTTAGGGGATGGTCAGGGGGCGAGCACTGAAGCTTTCTTT.

The rearrangement uses TRBV5-1 and TRBJ2-1; TRBD1 aligns across 12 bases. The CDR3 spans 20 residues. The J segment lost 6 bases and the V segment lost 7 bases, leaving 23 bases of the junction unmatched. CDR1 and CDR2 (germline): SGHRS, YFSETQ. The CDR3 protein is CASFPRPRPGQGALGNEQFF. DNA of the CDR3: TGCGCCAGCTTTCCGAGACCGCGCCCGGGACAGGGGGCTTTAGGCAATGAGCAGTTCTTC.

Concerning this clone: The sample holds other DNA sequences that translate to the same CDR3. The rearrangement links TRBV3-1 (or the pseudogene TRBV3-2) to TRBJ2-5; D is undetermined. V was trimmed by 4 bases and J by 2 bases, leaving 2 bases between them. CDR3 length: 11 residues. Germline assignment: CDR1 LGHDT and CDR2 YNNKEL (reference sequence). The DNA for the CDR3 is TGTGCCAGCAGCCTACAAGAGACCCAGTACTTC. Its protein product is CASSLQETQYF.